This T cell receptor (beta chain) came from a study of shared clonotypes between healthy human individuals. As regards this clone: Other DNA sequences in the sample encode the same CDR3.

The CDR3 sequence is 12 residues long. In germline, CDR1 is SEHNR, CDR2 FQNEAQ (reference sequence). Trimming took 4 bases from V and 5 from J, leaving 8 bases between them. This table comes from immunoSEQ multiplex PCR, and its TCRdb copy is limited to in-frame clones, with some not included. The sample holds about 1,900,000 clones, over 85% seen once. The naive CD8 fraction comprised CD45RO-negative cells positively selected for CCR7 and excluded terminally differentiated effector memory CD45RA+ cells. The chain is built from TRBV7-9 and TRBJ2-5; the D is unclear. This clonotype was sampled from a man aged 18-30 years in good health. The sequenced sample was naive CD8+ T cells sorted from blood. The CDR3 nucleotides are TGTGCCAGCAGCTCACCTGGGGAGACCCAGTACTTC. Protein sequence: CASSSPGETQYF.